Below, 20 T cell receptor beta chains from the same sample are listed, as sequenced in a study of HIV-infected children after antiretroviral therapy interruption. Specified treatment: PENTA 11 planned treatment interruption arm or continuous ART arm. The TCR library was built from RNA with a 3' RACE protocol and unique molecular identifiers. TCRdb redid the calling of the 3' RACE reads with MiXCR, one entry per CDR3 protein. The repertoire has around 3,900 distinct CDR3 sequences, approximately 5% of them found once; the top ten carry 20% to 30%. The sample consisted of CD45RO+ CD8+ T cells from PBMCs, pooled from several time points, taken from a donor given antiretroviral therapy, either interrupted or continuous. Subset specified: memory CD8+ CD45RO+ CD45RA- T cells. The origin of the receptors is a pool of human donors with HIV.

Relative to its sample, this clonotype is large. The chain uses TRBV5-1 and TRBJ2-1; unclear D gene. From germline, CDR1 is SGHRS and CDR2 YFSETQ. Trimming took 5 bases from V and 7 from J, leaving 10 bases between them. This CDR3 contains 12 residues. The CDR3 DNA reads TGCGCCAGCAGAAGCGACGGGAATGAGCAGTTCTTC. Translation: CASRSDGNEQFF.

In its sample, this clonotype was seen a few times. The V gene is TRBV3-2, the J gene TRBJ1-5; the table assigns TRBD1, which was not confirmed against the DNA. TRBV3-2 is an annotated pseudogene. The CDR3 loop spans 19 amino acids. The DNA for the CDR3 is TGTGCCAGCAGCCTCGGCAACACAGCGGACACTTATCTCAATCAGCCCCAGCATTTT. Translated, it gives CASSLGNTADTYLNQPQHF.

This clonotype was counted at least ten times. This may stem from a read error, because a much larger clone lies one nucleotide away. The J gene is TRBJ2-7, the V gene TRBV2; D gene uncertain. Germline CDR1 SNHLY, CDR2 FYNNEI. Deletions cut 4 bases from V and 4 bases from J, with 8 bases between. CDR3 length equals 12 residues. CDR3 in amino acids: CASSVTMYEQYF. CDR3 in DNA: TGTGCCAGCAGTGTAACGATGTACGAGCAGTACTTC.

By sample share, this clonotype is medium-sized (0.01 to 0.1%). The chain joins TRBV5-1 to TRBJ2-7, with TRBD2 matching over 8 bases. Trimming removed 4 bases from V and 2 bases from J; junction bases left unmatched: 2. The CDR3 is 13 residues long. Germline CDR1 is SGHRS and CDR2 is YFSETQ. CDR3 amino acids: CASSAGRAYEQYF. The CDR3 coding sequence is TGCGCCAGCAGCGCCGGGAGGGCCTACGAGCAGTACTTC. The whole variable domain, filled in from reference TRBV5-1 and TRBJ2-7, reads KAGVTQTPRYLIKTRGQQVTLSCSPISGHRSVSWYQQTPGQGLQFLFEYFSETQRNKGNFPGRFSGRQFSNSRSEMNVSTLELGDSALYLCASSAGRAYEQYFGPGTRLTVT.

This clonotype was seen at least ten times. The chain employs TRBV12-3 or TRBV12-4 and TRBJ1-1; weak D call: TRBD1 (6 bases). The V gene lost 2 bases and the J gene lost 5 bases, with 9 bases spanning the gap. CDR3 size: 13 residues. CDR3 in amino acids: CASSLFTGTEAFF. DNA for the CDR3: TGTGCCAGCAGTTTATTTACAGGGACTGAAGCTTTCTTT.

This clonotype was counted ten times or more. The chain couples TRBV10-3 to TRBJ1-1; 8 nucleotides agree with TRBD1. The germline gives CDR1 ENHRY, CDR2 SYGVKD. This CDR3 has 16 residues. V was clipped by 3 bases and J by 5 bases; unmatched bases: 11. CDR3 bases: TGTGCCATCAGTGAAACAGGGGGGCAGGGAAGGACTGAAGCTTTCTTT. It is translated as CAISETGGQGRTEAFF.

CDR3 amino acids: CASSLIWRFLIPYNEQFF. Written as DNA, the CDR3 is TGTGCCAGCAGCTTAATATGGAGATTTTTGATTCCCTACAATGAGCAGTTCTTC. The V gene is TRBV7-4, the J gene TRBJ2-1; the D is unclear. Trimming shortened V by 2 bases and J by 2 bases, and 19 bases separated the two germline ends. Germline V gene sequence: CDR1 SGHVT, CDR2 SQSDAQ. The CDR3 is made up of 18 amino acids. Supplemented by reference TRBV7-4 and TRBJ2-1, the full variable domain reads GAGVSQSPRYKVAKRGRDVALRCDSISGHVTLYWYRQTLGQGSEVLTYSQSDAQRDKSGRPSGRFSAERPERSVSTLKIQRTEQGDSAVYLCASSLIWRFLIPYNEQFFGPGTRLTVL.

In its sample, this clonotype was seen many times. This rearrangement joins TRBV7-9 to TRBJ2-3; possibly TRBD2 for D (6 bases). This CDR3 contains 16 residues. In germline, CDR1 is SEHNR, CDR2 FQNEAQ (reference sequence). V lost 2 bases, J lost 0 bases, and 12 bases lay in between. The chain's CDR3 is CASSLPEGTSTDTQYF. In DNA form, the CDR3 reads TGTGCCAGCAGCTTACCGGAGGGGACTAGCACAGATACGCAGTATTTT. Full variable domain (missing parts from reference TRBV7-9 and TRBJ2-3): DTGVSQNPRHKITKRGQNVTFRCDPISEHNRLYWYRQTLGQGPEFLTYFQNEAQLEKSRLLSDRFSAERPKGSFSTLEIQRTEQGDSAMYLCASSLPEGTSTDTQYFGPGTRLTVL.

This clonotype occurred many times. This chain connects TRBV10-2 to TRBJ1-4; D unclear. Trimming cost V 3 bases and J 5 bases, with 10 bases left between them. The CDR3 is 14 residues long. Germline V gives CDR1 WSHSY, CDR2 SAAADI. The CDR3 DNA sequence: TGCGCCAGCAGTGATGGCAGCTACAATGAAAAACTGTTTTTT. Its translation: CASSDGSYNEKLFF.

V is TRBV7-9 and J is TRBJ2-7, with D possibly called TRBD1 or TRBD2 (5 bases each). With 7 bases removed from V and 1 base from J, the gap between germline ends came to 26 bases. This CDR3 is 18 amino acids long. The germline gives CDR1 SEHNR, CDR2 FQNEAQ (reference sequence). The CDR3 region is CASTSGSVPDRLSYEQYF. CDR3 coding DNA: TGTGCCAGCACCTCAGGGAGCGTCCCCGACAGACTATCCTACGAGCAGTACTTC.

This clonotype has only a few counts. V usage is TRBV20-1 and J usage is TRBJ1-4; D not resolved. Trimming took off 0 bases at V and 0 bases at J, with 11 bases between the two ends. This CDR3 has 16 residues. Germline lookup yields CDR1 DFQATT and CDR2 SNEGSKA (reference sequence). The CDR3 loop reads CSAREYGSTTNEKLFF. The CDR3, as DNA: TGCAGTGCTAGAGAATATGGATCTACAACTAATGAAAAACTGTTTTTT.

This chain's CDR3 is CASSQDFGGLYNEQFF. As DNA, the CDR3 is TGTGCCAGCAGCCAAGATTTCGGGGGGCTATACAATGAGCAGTTCTTC. The gene calls are TRBV14 and TRBJ2-1, with a possible D match to TRBD2 (7 bases). The CDR3 spans 16 residues. Germline lookup yields CDR1 SGHDN and CDR2 FVKESK. The V end lost 0 bases, the J end lost 4 bases, and 13 bases lay between the germline ends.

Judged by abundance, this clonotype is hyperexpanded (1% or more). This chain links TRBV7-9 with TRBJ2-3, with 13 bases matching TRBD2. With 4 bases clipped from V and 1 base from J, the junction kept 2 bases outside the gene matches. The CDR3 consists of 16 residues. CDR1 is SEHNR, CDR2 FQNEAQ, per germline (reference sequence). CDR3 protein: CASSSGTSGGTDTQYF. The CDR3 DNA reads TGTGCCAGCAGCTCCGGGACTAGCGGGGGCACAGATACGCAGTATTTT.

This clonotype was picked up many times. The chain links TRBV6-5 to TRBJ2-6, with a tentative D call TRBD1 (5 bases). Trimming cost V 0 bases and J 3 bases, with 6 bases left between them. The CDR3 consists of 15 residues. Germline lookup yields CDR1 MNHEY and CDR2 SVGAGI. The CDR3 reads CASSYSGDGANVLTF. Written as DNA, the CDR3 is TGTGCCAGCAGTTACTCAGGGGATGGGGCCAACGTCCTGACTTTC.

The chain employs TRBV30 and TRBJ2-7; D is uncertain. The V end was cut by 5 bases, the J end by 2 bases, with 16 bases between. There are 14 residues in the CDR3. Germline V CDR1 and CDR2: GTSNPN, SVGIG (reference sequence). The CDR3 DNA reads TGTGCCTGGGAACCTAAGGATTTGCCCTACGAGCAGTACTTC. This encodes CAWEPKDLPYEQYF.

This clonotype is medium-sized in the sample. The CDR3 DNA follows: TGTGCCAGCAGTTTAGCGCGATTGACCTCTAAGGAAGAGACCCAGTACTTC. Translation gives CASSLARLTSKEETQYF. The V gene is TRBV12-3 or TRBV12-4, the J gene TRBJ2-5; D is unresolved. Trimming took off 0 bases at V and 3 bases at J, with 17 bases between the two ends. The CDR3 length is 17 residues.

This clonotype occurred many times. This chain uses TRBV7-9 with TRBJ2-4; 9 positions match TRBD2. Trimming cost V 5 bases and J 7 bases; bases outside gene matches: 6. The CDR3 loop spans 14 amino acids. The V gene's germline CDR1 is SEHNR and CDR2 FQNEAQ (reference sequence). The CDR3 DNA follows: TGTGCCAGCAGCCCGGTAGCGGGAGCGAACATTCAGTACTTC. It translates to CASSPVAGANIQYF.

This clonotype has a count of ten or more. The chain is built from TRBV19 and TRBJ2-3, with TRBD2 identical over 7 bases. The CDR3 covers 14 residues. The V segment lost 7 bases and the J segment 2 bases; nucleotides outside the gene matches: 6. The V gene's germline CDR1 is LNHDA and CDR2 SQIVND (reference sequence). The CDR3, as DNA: TGTGCCAGTACGGCGCGGGGGACCACAGATACGCAGTATTTT. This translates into CASTARGTTDTQYF. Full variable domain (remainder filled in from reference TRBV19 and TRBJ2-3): DGGITQSPKYLFRKEGQNVTLSCEQNLNHDAMYWYRQDPGQGLRLIYYSQIVNDFQKGDIAEGYSVSREKKESFPLTVTSAQKNPTAFYLCASTARGTTDTQYFGPGTRLTVL.

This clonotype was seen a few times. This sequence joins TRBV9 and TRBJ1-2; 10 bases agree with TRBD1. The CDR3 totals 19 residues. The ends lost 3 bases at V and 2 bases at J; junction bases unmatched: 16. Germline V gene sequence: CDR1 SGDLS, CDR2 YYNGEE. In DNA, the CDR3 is TGTGCCAGCAGCGGTAACTCCGGGACAGGGGTGTTCCCGAACTATGGCTACACCTTC. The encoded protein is CASSGNSGTGVFPNYGYTF.

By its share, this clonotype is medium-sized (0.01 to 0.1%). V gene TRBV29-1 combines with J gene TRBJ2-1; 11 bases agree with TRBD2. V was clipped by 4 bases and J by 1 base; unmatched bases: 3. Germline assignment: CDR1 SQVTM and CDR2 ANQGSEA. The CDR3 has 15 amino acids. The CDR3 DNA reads TGCAGCGTTGGGCTAGCGGGAGGATCCTACAATGAGCAGTTCTTC. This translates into CSVGLAGGSYNEQFF.